One and the same sample provided the 30 T cell receptor beta chains below, sequenced in a study of blood T cell repertoires in COVID-19. Sequencing was performed with immunoSEQ multiplex PCR; in TCRdb, only in-frame clones are kept and a portion is missing. The data contain some 300,000 clones, roughly 89% of them singletons. The sequencing input was PBMCs or T cells enriched from blood (not recorded which). These receptors were taken from a woman between 50 and 59 years old who had been exposed to COVID-19.

V and J are TRBV7-9 and TRBJ2-4; 7 positions match TRBD1. With V trimmed by 5 bases and J by 5 bases, 3 bases remained unmatched. The CDR3 is 13 residues long. Per the germline V gene, CDR1 is SEHNR and CDR2 is FQNEAQ (reference sequence). CDR3 region: CASSPGQQNIQYF. DNA of the CDR3: TGTGCCAGCAGCCCGGGACAGCAAAACATTCAGTACTTC.

The CDR3 DNA follows: TGTGCCAGCAGCTTGGTCCCAGCGGGGGCGAACACTGAAGCTTTCTTT. Residues: CASSLVPAGANTEAFF. The chain uses TRBV5-4 and TRBJ1-1, with D possibly TRBD1 on 6 matching bases. V lost 0 bases and J 1 base, leaving 13 bases between the germline ends. This CDR3 has 16 residues. Germline V CDR1 and CDR2: SGHNT, YYREEE (reference sequence).

The chain joins TRBV5-4 to TRBJ1-1; D unresolved. V lost 0 bases and J 7 bases, leaving 10 bases between the germline ends. The CDR3 loop spans 13 amino acids. Germline V gene data show CDR1 as SGHNT and CDR2 as YYREEE (reference sequence). DNA of the CDR3: TGTGCCAGCAGCTTGGCTTCGCAGTTTGAAGCTTTCTTT. Translating it yields CASSLASQFEAFF.

This clone was seen just once. The chain links TRBV30 to TRBJ2-7; TRBD2 might be the D (6 bases). Germline V gene data show CDR1 as GTSNPN and CDR2 as SVGIG (reference sequence). Trimming took off 3 bases at V and 4 bases at J, with 16 bases between the two ends. CDR3 length: 14 residues. The CDR3, as DNA: TGTGCCTGGAGGGGAGGAATCGGGGTTTACGAGCAGTACTTC. Amino acids: CAWRGGIGVYEQYF.

The V and J genes are TRBV30 and TRBJ1-1, with a tentative D call TRBD1 (5 bases). There are 14 residues in the CDR3. V was trimmed by 2 bases and J by 2 bases, leaving 12 bases between them. Germline V gives CDR1 GTSNPN, CDR2 SVGIG (reference sequence). This CDR3 reads CAWSYRDRNTEAFF. The CDR3 coding sequence is TGTGCCTGGAGTTACCGAGACAGAAACACTGAAGCTTTCTTT.

The chain is built from TRBV29-1 and TRBJ1-5; weak D call: TRBD1 (5 bases). Germline loops: CDR1 SQVTM, CDR2 ANQGSEA. Trimming removed 4 bases at V and 4 bases at J, with 8 bases between. This CDR3 spans 12 amino acids. CDR3 DNA sequence: TGCAGCGTTGGAAAGGGGAATCAGCCCCAGCATTTT. Translation: CSVGKGNQPQHF.

The chain has TRBV19 and TRBJ1-2; TRBD1 matches at 8 bases. Germline trimming cut 4 bases from V and 2 bases from J; bases unmatched to any gene: 6. Germline V gene data show CDR1 as LNHDA and CDR2 as SQIVND (reference sequence). This CDR3 is built from 15 residues. The CDR3 reads CASSTPGQANYGYTF. CDR3 DNA sequence: TGTGCCAGTAGTACTCCGGGACAGGCGAACTATGGCTACACCTTC. Using reference TRBV19 and TRBJ1-2 for the parts outside the CDR3, the full variable domain is DGGITQSPKYLFRKEGQNVTLSCEQNLNHDAMYWYRQDPGQGLRLIYYSQIVNDFQKGDIAEGYSVSREKKESFPLTVTSAQKNPTAFYLCASSTPGQANYGYTFGSGTRLTVV.

V is TRBV19 and J is TRBJ2-1; 8 bases map to TRBD2. The CDR3 sequence is 14 residues long. With V trimmed by 7 bases and J by 1 base, 3 bases remained unmatched. Germline CDR1 is LNHDA and CDR2 is SQIVND (reference sequence). The CDR3 spells CASTSGPSYNEQFF. CDR3 in DNA: TGTGCCAGTACTAGCGGGCCATCCTACAATGAGCAGTTCTTC.

This chain connects TRBV5-4 to TRBJ2-1; 8 bases agree with TRBD2. The CDR3 consists of 16 residues. From germline, CDR1 is SGHNT and CDR2 YYREEE (reference sequence). V dropped 5 bases and J dropped 2; count of bases not matched to a gene: 9. The CDR3, as DNA: TGTGCCAGCAGTCAGGCGGGGGGTGGCCCCTACAATGAGCAGTTCTTC. This codes for CASSQAGGGPYNEQFF.

This clone was detected once. The J gene is TRBJ1-1, the V gene TRBV7-2, with 8 bases lining up with TRBD1. This CDR3 comprises 12 residues. V gave up 1 base and J gave up 11 bases; unmatched junction bases: 3. Germline V CDR1 and CDR2: SGHTA, FQGNSA. The CDR3 bases are TGTGCCAGCAGCTTAGTCAGGGGGCTCGCTTTCTTT. Translated: CASSLVRGLAFF.

This clone was picked up a small number of times. The V gene is TRBV7-8, the J gene TRBJ1-5; no reliable D call. Trimming stripped 2 bases from V and 4 bases from J, with 6 bases between. The germline V gene encodes CDR1 SGHVS and CDR2 FQNEAQ. The CDR3 covers 13 residues. Here the CDR3 DNA reads TGTGCCAGCAGCTTACGGGGTAATCAGCCCCAGCATTTT. This translates into CASSLRGNQPQHF.

This chain links TRBV11-2 with TRBJ2-5; possibly TRBD2 for D (5 bases). The CDR3 length is 15 residues. Per the germline V gene, CDR1 is SGHAT and CDR2 is FQNNGV. V lost 1 base and J lost 3, with 12 bases in between. The CDR3 sequence is CASSLGSLVKETQYF. CDR3 in DNA: TGTGCCAGCAGCTTAGGATCACTAGTTAAAGAGACCCAGTACTTC.

This clone has more than one count but fewer than ten. V is TRBV27 and J is TRBJ2-7; tentatively, D is TRBD2 (6 bases). Trimming left V 6 bases short and J 5 bases short, with 20 bases between. CDR3 length: 15 amino acids. Germline-derived CDR1 and CDR2 are MNHEY and SMNVEV (reference sequence). The CDR3 loop reads CASSTGTQWVDEQYF. CDR3 DNA sequence: TGTGCCAGCAGCACCGGGACTCAGTGGGTGGACGAGCAGTACTTC.

The gene calls are TRBV4-1 and TRBJ1-2; D gene ambiguous. CDR3 length equals 14 residues. Germline V lookup: CDR1 MGHRA, CDR2 YSYEKL. Trimming took 0 bases from V and 4 from J, leaving 9 bases between them. Here the CDR3 DNA reads TGCGCCAGCAGCCAAGATGAGAGGATCTATGGCTACACCTTC. Translating gives CASSQDERIYGYTF.

The chain has TRBV20-1 and TRBJ1-4, with TRBD1 identical over 8 bases. The J segment lost 7 bases and the V segment lost 3 bases, leaving 7 bases of the junction unmatched. Per the germline V gene, CDR1 is DFQATT and CDR2 is SNEGSKA (reference sequence). The CDR3 extends over 14 amino acids. This CDR3 is CSASQTGEGEKLFF. The CDR3, as DNA: TGCAGTGCTAGTCAGACAGGGGAGGGTGAAAAACTGTTTTTT.

This chain connects TRBV6-4 to TRBJ2-2; 8 bases fit TRBD1. The CDR3 sequence is 15 residues long. The V gene's germline CDR1 is MRHNA and CDR2 SNTAGT. With V trimmed by 5 bases and J by 0 bases, 2 bases remained unmatched. CDR3 sequence (DNA): TGTGCCAGCAGTCGACAGGGGACGAACACCGGGGAGCTGTTTTTT. Protein: CASSRQGTNTGELFF.

The chain joins TRBV18 to TRBJ1-4; TRBD1 might be the D (5 bases). CDR3 length: 13 amino acids. With 5 bases removed from V and 5 bases from J, the gap between germline ends came to 9 bases. Germline V gives CDR1 KGHSH, CDR2 LQKENI. CDR3 in DNA: TGTGCCAGCTCATCGGGGGTAAATGAAAAACTGTTTTTT. As protein: CASSSGVNEKLFF. The full variable domain, with the rest looked up from reference TRBV18 and TRBJ1-4, is NAGVMQNPRHLVRRRGQEARLRCSPMKGHSHVYWYRQLPEEGLKFMVYLQKENIIDESGMPKERFSAEFPKEGPSILRIQQVVRGDSAAYFCASSSGVNEKLFFGSGTQLSVL.

This clone has only a few counts. This chain uses TRBV27 with TRBJ1-2, with D possibly matching TRBD1 (5 bases). The germline V gene encodes CDR1 MNHEY and CDR2 SMNVEV (reference sequence). V was cut by 3 bases and J by 4 bases, with 12 bases left in between. This CDR3 region has 14 residues. CDR3 coding DNA: TGTGCCAGCAGTTTTGACAGAACAAGCTATGGCTACACCTTC. It codes for CASSFDRTSYGYTF.

This clone was counted a single time. The chain joins TRBV2 to TRBJ2-5; 10 positions agree with TRBD1. The CDR3 spans 15 residues. V was clipped by 4 bases and J by 2 bases; unmatched bases: 4. Germline V gene sequence: CDR1 SNHLY, CDR2 FYNNEI. CDR3 region: CASSVDRGVQETQYF. CDR3 sequence (DNA): TGTGCCAGCAGTGTGGACAGGGGGGTACAAGAGACCCAGTACTTC. Full variable domain (rest looked up from reference TRBV2 and TRBJ2-5): EPEVTQTPSHQVTQMGQEVILRCVPISNHLYFYWYRQILGQKVEFLVSFYNNEISEKSEIFDDQFSVERPDGSNFTLKIRSTKLEDSAMYFCASSVDRGVQETQYFGPGTRLLVL.

This rearrangement joins TRBV11-2 to TRBJ2-7; D is ambiguous. V shed 3 bases and J shed 0 bases, with 9 bases lying between them. CDR1 is SGHAT and CDR2 is FQNNGV in the germline V gene. This CDR3 region has 14 residues. CDR3 amino acids: CASSFPSRSYEQYF. The CDR3 DNA reads TGTGCCAGCAGCTTCCCCTCCCGCTCCTACGAGCAGTACTTC.

CDR3 DNA: TGTGCCAGTGGTTGGAGCTCCTACAATGAGCAGTTCTTC. This translates into CASGWSSYNEQFF. The chain links TRBV12-3 or TRBV12-4 to TRBJ2-1; no clear D. The CDR3 is made up of 13 amino acids. V gave up 9 bases and J gave up 0 bases, with 9 bases separating them.

CDR3 nucleotides: TGTGCCAGCTCACCGGGCAGGGAAACGGATGGCTACACCTTC. This gives the protein CASSPGRETDGYTF. The chain recombines TRBV18 with TRBJ1-2; tentatively, D is TRBD1 (5 bases). The CDR3 has 14 amino acids. Germline assignment: CDR1 KGHSH and CDR2 LQKENI. Trimming removed 3 bases at V and 6 bases at J, with 14 bases between.

The chain recombines TRBV12-5 with TRBJ1-1; 7 bases line up with TRBD1. The V gene's germline CDR1 is LGHNT and CDR2 FRNRAP. The CDR3 sequence is 14 residues long. With V trimmed by 3 bases and J by 5 bases, 6 bases remained unmatched. The CDR3 bases are TGTGCTAGTGGTTTATCAGGGGGTGCGACTGAAGCTTTCTTT. It yields the protein CASGLSGGATEAFF.

The rearrangement links TRBV30 to TRBJ2-1, with TRBD1 matching over 7 bases. The CDR3 is 14 amino acids. V trimming: 3 bases; J trimming: 4 bases; junction bases outside the gene matches: 6. Germline V gives CDR1 GTSNPN, CDR2 SVGIG (reference sequence). CDR3 loop: CAWSSDRNYNEQFF. As DNA, the CDR3 is TGTGCCTGGAGCTCGGACAGGAATTACAATGAGCAGTTCTTC.

This chain connects TRBV7-9 to TRBJ2-7; D unresolved. This CDR3 has 15 amino acids. Germline V gene data show CDR1 as SEHNR and CDR2 as FQNEAQ (reference sequence). Deletions cut 1 base from V and 2 bases from J, with 12 bases between. CDR3 loop: CASSLGSSTAYEQYF. CDR3 DNA sequence: TGTGCCAGCAGCTTAGGGAGCTCGACGGCCTACGAGCAGTACTTC.

The chain uses TRBV5-1 and TRBJ1-1, with 7 positions matching TRBD1. CDR1 is SGHRS and CDR2 is YFSETQ in the germline V gene. V trimming: 4 bases; J trimming: 3 bases; junction bases outside the gene matches: 12. The CDR3 extends over 16 amino acids. The CDR3 nucleotides are TGCGCCAGCAGCCGAGAACCGACAGGGCGAGACACTGAAGCTTTCTTT. It translates to CASSREPTGRDTEAFF.

V and J are TRBV19 and TRBJ2-2; 9 positions match TRBD1. The germline V gene encodes CDR1 LNHDA and CDR2 SQIVND (reference sequence). The CDR3 is 16 amino acids. The junction had 6 bases not matched to a gene; V was cut back by 1 base and J by 6 bases. CDR3 in amino acids: CASSIGNRGLPGELFF. CDR3 in DNA: TGTGCCAGTAGTATAGGGAACAGGGGGCTTCCCGGGGAGCTGTTTTTT.

V and J are TRBV5-1 and TRBJ1-4; 9 bases line up with TRBD1. The germline V gene has CDR1 SGHRS and CDR2 YFSETQ. Germline trimming cut 2 bases from V and 3 bases from J; bases unmatched to any gene: 14. This CDR3 comprises 19 residues. The CDR3 spells CASSFERTGAGSANEKLFF. CDR3 bases: TGCGCCAGCAGCTTCGAAAGGACAGGGGCCGGATCAGCTAATGAAAAACTGTTTTTT.

The V gene is TRBV4-2, the J gene TRBJ1-6; D might be TRBD1 (6 bases). Germline-derived CDR1 and CDR2 are LGHNA and YNFKEQ. The V end lost 1 base, the J end lost 6 bases, and 13 bases lay between the germline ends. The CDR3 has 16 amino acids. The CDR3 DNA is TGTGCCAGCAGCCAAGTACTCGGACAGCGTAATTCACCCCTCCACTTT. Protein product: CASSQVLGQRNSPLHF.

This clone was counted a single time. V usage is TRBV3-1 (or the pseudogene TRBV3-2) and J usage is TRBJ2-7; D is perhaps TRBD1 (5 bases). The CDR3 is 17 residues long. Germline CDR1 reads LGHDT; CDR2 reads YNNKEL (reference sequence). V gave up 1 base and J gave up 0 bases, with 16 bases separating them. CDR3 protein: CASSQGPTRVGSYEQYF. The CDR3 DNA reads as TGTGCCAGCAGCCAAGGCCCTACCAGGGTTGGCTCCTACGAGCAGTACTTC.